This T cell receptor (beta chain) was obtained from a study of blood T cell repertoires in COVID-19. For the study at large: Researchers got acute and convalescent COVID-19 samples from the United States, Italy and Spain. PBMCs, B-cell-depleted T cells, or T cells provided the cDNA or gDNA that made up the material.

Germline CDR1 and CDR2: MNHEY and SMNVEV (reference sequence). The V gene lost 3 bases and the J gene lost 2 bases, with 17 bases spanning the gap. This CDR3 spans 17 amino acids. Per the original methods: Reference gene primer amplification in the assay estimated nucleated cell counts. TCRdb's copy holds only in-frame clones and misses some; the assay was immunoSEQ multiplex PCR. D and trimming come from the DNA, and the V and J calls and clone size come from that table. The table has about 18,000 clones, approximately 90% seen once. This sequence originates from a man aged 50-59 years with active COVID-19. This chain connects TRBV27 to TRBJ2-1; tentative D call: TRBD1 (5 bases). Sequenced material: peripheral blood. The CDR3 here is CASSFIGHTGPYNEQFF. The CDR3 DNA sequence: TGTGCCAGCAGTTTTATAGGACACACTGGCCCCTACAATGAGCAGTTCTTC.